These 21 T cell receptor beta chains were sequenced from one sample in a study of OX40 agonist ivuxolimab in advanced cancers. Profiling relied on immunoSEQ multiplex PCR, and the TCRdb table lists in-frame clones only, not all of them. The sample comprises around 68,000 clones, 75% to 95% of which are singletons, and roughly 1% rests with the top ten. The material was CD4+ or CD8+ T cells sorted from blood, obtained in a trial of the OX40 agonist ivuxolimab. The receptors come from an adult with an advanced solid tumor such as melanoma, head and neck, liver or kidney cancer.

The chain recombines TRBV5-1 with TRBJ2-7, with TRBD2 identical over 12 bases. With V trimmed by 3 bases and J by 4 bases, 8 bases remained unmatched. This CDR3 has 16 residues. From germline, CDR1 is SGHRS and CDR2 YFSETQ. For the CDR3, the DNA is TGCGCCAGCAGCTCCGGACTAGCGGGACCGGGATACGAGCAGTACTTC. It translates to CASSSGLAGPGYEQYF.

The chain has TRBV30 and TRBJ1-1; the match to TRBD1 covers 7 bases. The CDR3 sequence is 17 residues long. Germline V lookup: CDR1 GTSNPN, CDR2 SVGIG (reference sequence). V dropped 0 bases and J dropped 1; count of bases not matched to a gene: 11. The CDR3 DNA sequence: TGTGCCTGGAGTGTATACGGACAGGCACATACGAACACTGAAGCTTTCTTT. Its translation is CAWSVYGQAHTNTEAFF.

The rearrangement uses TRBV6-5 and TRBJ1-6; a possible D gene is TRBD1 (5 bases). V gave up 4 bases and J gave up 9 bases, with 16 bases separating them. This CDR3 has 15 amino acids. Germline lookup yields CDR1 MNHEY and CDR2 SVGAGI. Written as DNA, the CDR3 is TGTGCCAGCAGTTGGTCCAGGGATCCCCGTTCACCCCTCCACTTT. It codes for CASSWSRDPRSPLHF.

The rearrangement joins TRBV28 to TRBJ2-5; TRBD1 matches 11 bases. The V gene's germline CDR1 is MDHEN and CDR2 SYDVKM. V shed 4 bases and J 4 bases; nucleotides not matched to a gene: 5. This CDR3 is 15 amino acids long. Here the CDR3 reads CASSWPGQGGETQYF. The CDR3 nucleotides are TGTGCCAGCAGTTGGCCGGGACAGGGGGGAGAGACCCAGTACTTC. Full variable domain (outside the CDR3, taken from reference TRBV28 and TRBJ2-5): DVKVTQSSRYLVKRTGEKVFLECVQDMDHENMFWYRQDPGLGLRLIYFSYDVKMKEKGDIPEGYSVSREKKERFSLILESASTNQTSMYLCASSWPGQGGETQYFGPGTRLLVL.

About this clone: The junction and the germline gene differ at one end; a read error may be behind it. This chain's CDR3 is CASSVDGNNF. The CDR3 region has the DNA TGTGCCAGCAGCGTAGACGGCAACAACTTC. The genes are TRBV9 and TRBJ2-5; unclear D gene. The CDR3 covers 10 residues. Germline V gene sequence: CDR1 SGDLS, CDR2 YYNGEE. The complete variable domain, with remaining parts taken from reference TRBV9 and TRBJ2-5, reads DSGVTQTPKHLITATGQRVTLRCSPRSGDLSVYWYQQSLDQGLQFLIQYYNGEERAKGNILERFSAQQFPDLHSELNLSSLELGDSALYFCASSVDGNNFGPGTRLLVL.

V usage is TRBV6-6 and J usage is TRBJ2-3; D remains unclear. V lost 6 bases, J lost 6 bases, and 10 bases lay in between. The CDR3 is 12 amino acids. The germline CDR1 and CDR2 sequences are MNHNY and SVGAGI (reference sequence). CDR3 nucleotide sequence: TGTGCCAGCAGCCCAACACAGGATACGCAGTATTTT. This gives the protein CASSPTQDTQYF.

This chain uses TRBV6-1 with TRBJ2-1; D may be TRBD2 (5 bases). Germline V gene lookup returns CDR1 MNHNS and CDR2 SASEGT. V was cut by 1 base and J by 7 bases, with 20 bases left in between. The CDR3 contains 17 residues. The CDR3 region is CASSEESRGIRGNEQFF. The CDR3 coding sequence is TGTGCCAGCAGTGAAGAATCTCGAGGAATTCGGGGTAATGAGCAGTTCTTC.

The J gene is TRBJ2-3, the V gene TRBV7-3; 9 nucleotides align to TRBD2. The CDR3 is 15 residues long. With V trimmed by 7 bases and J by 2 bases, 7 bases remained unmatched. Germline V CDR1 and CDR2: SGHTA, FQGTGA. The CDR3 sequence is CASTEGGLATDTQYF. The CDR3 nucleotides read TGTGCCAGCACCGAGGGGGGACTAGCCACAGATACGCAGTATTTT. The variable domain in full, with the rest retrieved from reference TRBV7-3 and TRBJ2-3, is GAGVSQTPSNKVTEKGKYVELRCDPISGHTALYWYRQSLGQGPEFLIYFQGTGAADDSGLPNDRFFAVRPEGSVSTLKIQRTERGDSAVYLCASTEGGLATDTQYFGPGTRLTVL.

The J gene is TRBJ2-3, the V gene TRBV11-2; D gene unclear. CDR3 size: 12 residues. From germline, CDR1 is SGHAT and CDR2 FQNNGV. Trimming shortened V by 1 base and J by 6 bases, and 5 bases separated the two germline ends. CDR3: CASSLVVDTQYF. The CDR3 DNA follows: TGTGCCAGCAGCTTAGTAGTGGATACGCAGTATTTT.

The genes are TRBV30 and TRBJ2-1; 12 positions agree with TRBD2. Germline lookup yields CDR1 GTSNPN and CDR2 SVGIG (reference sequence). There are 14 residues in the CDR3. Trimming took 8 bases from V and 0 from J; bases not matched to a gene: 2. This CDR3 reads CARGLAGSYNEQFF. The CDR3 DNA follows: TGTGCCAGGGGACTAGCGGGCTCCTACAATGAGCAGTTCTTC.

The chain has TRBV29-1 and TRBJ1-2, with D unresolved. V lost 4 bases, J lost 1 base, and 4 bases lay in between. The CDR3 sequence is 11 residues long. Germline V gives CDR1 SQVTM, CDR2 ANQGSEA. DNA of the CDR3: TGCAGCGTTGCGAGTAACTATGGCTACACCTTC. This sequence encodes CSVASNYGYTF.

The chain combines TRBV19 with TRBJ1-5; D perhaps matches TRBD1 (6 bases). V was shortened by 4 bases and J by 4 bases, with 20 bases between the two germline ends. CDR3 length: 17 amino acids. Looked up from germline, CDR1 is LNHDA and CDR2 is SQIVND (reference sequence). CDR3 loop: CASSKLMGAVLNQPQHF. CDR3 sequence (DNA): TGTGCCAGTAGTAAGTTGATGGGGGCAGTCCTTAATCAGCCCCAGCATTTT.

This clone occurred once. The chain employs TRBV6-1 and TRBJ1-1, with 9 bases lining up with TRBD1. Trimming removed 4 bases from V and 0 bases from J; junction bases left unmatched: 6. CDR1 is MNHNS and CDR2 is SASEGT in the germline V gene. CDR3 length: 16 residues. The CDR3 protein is CASSAMGQGMNTEAFF. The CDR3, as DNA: TGTGCCAGCAGTGCGATGGGACAGGGCATGAACACTGAAGCTTTCTTT.

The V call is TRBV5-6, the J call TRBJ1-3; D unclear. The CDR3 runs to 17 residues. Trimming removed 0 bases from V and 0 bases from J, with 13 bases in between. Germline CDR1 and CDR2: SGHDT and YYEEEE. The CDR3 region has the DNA TGTGCCAGCAGCTTGGAGCTTGGCGGTGGCTCTGGAAACACCATATATTTT. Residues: CASSLELGGGSGNTIYF.

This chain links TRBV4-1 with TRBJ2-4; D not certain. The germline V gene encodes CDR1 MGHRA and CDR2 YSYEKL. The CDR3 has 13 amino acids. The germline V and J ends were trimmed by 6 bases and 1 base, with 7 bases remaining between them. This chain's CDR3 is CASRDLAKNIQYF. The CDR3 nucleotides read TGCGCCAGCAGGGACCTGGCCAAAAACATTCAGTACTTC.

DNA of the CDR3: TGTGCCAGCTCACCACAGACTAGCTCCGAGCAGTACTTC. Translation: CASSPQTSSEQYF. V gene TRBV18 combines with J gene TRBJ2-7, with 7 bases matching TRBD2. Germline V gene data show CDR1 as KGHSH and CDR2 as LQKENI. V was clipped by 1 base and J by 6 bases; unmatched bases: 3. This CDR3 is 13 amino acids long.

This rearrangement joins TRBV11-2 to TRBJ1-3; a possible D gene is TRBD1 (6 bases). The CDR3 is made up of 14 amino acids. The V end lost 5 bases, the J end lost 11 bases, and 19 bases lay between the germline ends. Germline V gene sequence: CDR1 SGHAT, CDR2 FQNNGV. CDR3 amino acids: CASSGRTEGAAIYF. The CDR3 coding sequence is TGTGCCAGCAGCGGACGGACAGAGGGTGCCGCCATATATTTT.

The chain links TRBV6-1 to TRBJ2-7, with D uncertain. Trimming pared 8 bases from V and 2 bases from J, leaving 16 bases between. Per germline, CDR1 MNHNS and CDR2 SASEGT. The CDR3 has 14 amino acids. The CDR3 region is CASAQRTKAYEQYF. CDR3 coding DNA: TGTGCCAGCGCCCAACGAACGAAAGCCTACGAGCAGTACTTC.

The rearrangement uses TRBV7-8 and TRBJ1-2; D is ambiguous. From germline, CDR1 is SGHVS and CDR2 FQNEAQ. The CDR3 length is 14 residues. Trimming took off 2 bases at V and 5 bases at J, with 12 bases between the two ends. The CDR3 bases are TGTGCCAGCAGCTTAAATCCAGCGTCTTATGGCTACACCTTC. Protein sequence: CASSLNPASYGYTF. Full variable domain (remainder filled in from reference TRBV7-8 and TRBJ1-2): GAGVSQSPRYKVAKRGQDVALRCDPISGHVSLFWYQQALGQGPEFLTYFQNEAQLDKSGLPSDRFFAERPEGSVSTLKIQRTQQEDSAVYLCASSLNPASYGYTFGSGTRLTVV.

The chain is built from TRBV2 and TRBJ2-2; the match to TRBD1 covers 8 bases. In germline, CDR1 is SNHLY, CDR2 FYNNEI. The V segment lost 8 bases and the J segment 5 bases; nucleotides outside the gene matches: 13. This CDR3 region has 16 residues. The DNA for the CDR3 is TGTGCCAGCTCAAGCGGACAGGGAATAAGTACCGGGGAGCTGTTTTTT. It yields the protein CASSSGQGISTGELFF.

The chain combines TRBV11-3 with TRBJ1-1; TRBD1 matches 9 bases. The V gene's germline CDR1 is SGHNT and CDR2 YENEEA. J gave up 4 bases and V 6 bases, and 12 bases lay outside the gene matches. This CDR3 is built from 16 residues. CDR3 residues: CASRQGQGAGGTEAFF. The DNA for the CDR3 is TGTGCCAGCAGACAGGGACAGGGAGCAGGTGGCACTGAAGCTTTCTTT.